This passage covers 28 T cell receptor beta chains from one sample sequenced in a study of blood T cell repertoires in COVID-19. Some clones are missing from TCRdb's copy, which holds only in-frame ones; the method was immunoSEQ multiplex PCR. The table records 150,000 to 200,000 clones, approximately 86% of them present only once. The sequenced sample was peripheral blood. These receptors came from a woman older than 75 in a cohort sampled during active or convalescent COVID-19.

This clone was detected only once. The V and J genes are TRBV7-2 and TRBJ1-1; D possibly corresponds to TRBD1 (5 bases). Trimming removed 3 bases at V and 7 bases at J, with 15 bases between. Germline lookup yields CDR1 SGHTA and CDR2 FQGNSA. The CDR3 runs 14 residues. The CDR3 DNA follows: TGTGCCAGCAGCTTTTATGGGGGGGGTCTTGAAGCTTTCTTT. This codes for CASSFYGGGLEAFF. The full variable domain, its missing parts supplied by reference TRBV7-2 and TRBJ1-1, is GAGVSQSPSNKVTEKGKDVELRCDPISGHTALYWYRQSLGQGLEFLIYFQGNSAPDKSGLPSDRFSAERTGGSVSTLTIQRTQQEDSAVYLCASSFYGGGLEAFFGQGTRLTVV.

V usage is TRBV9 and J usage is TRBJ2-5; 7 nucleotides agree with TRBD1. CDR1 and CDR2 (germline): SGDLS, YYNGEE. This CDR3 region has 14 residues. V shed 4 bases, J shed 2 bases, and the junction held 5 bases outside the gene matches. CDR3 nucleotides: TGTGCCAGCAGCCCACGACAGGGACAAGAGACCCAGTACTTC. Translation: CASSPRQGQETQYF.

The chain recombines TRBV5-1 with TRBJ1-2; D possibly corresponds to TRBD1 (6 bases). Trimming pared 4 bases from V and 6 bases from J, leaving 13 bases between. There are 13 residues in the CDR3. Germline CDR1 SGHRS, CDR2 YFSETQ. CDR3 protein: CASSPNRDHGYTF. Written as DNA, the CDR3 is TGCGCCAGCAGCCCGAACAGGGATCATGGCTACACCTTC.

In this sample, this clone turned up a few times. The chain is built from TRBV6-6 and TRBJ2-5; D not resolved. The germline CDR1 and CDR2 sequences are MNHNY and SVGAGI (reference sequence). The CDR3 is 14 residues long. Trimming stripped 3 bases from V and 2 bases from J, with 10 bases between. The DNA for the CDR3 is TGTGCCAGCAGTTATCGGTTATTACAAGAGACCCAGTACTTC. This translates into CASSYRLLQETQYF.

This clone was picked up one time. This sequence joins TRBV20-1 and TRBJ2-5; no clear D. V lost 3 bases and J lost 2, with 7 bases in between. The V gene's germline CDR1 is DFQATT and CDR2 SNEGSKA (reference sequence). This CDR3 comprises 12 residues. The CDR3 nucleotides read TGCAGTGCTAGTGTCTTACAAGAGACCCAGTACTTC. It is translated as CSASVLQETQYF.

The CDR3 DNA reads as TGTGCCTGGATGGGACTAGCGGGGCTCACAGATACGCAGTATTTT. This sequence encodes CAWMGLAGLTDTQYF. V and J are TRBV30 and TRBJ2-3; 13 bases agree with TRBD2. J was trimmed by 2 bases and V by 4 bases; bases with no gene match: 3. This CDR3 comprises 15 residues. CDR1 and CDR2 from the germline V gene are GTSNPN and SVGIG (reference sequence).

The chain links TRBV27 to TRBJ1-4; TRBD1 agrees at 7 bases. V was pared by 4 bases and J by 5 bases, with 7 bases of the junction left unmatched. The CDR3 is made up of 15 amino acids. Germline CDR1 MNHEY, CDR2 SMNVEV (reference sequence). The DNA for the CDR3 is TGTGCCAGCAGTTCAGGACAGGCTGGAAATGAAAAACTGTTTTTT. This gives the protein CASSSGQAGNEKLFF.

The chain links TRBV4-1 to TRBJ1-5; a weak D match, TRBD1 (5 bases). Germline CDR1 is MGHRA and CDR2 is YSYEKL. The CDR3 runs 15 residues. Trimming shortened V by 0 bases and J by 6 bases, and 12 bases separated the two germline ends. The CDR3 reads CASSQDQGSSQPQHF. For the CDR3, the DNA is TGCGCCAGCAGCCAAGATCAGGGCTCAAGTCAGCCCCAGCATTTT.

The V and J genes are TRBV3-1 (or the pseudogene TRBV3-2) and TRBJ2-7; 10 nucleotides line up with TRBD2. This CDR3 is built from 14 residues. Trimming cost V 5 bases and J 5 bases; bases outside gene matches: 6. CDR1 and CDR2 (germline): LGHDT, YNNKEL (reference sequence). The chain's CDR3 is CASSERGGPHEQYF. CDR3 in DNA: TGTGCCAGCAGCGAGCGGGGGGGCCCCCACGAGCAGTACTTC.

This clone was found once. This sequence joins TRBV9 and TRBJ2-3; a weak D match, TRBD1 (6 bases). The CDR3 runs 14 residues. V gave up 4 bases and J gave up 0 bases, with 9 bases separating them. Germline lookup yields CDR1 SGDLS and CDR2 YYNGEE. The CDR3 spells CASSYDRSTDTQYF. The CDR3 DNA follows: TGTGCCAGCAGCTATGACAGGAGCACAGATACGCAGTATTTT.

The chain links TRBV10-2 to TRBJ2-3; 11 nucleotides agree with TRBD2. Trimming cost V 3 bases and J 3 bases; bases outside gene matches: 2. Germline V gene sequence: CDR1 WSHSY, CDR2 SAAADI. The CDR3 consists of 15 residues. CDR3 residues: CASSDTSGGTDTQYF. CDR3 DNA sequence: TGCGCCAGCAGTGACACTAGCGGGGGTACAGATACGCAGTATTTT.

This clone was seen only a few times. The chain is built from TRBV6-5 and TRBJ1-1, with 10 bases that match TRBD1. The CDR3 extends over 14 amino acids. After removal of 6 bases from V and 4 bases from J, the junction contained 5 bases not matched to a gene. The germline CDR1 and CDR2 sequences are MNHEY and SVGAGI. As DNA, the CDR3 is TGTGCCAGCAGACAGGACAGGGGGGGCACTGAAGCTTTCTTT. It encodes CASRQDRGGTEAFF.

The chain joins TRBV5-1 to TRBJ2-5; perhaps TRBD2 as D (5 bases). The germline V and J ends were trimmed by 5 bases and 2 bases, with 16 bases remaining between them. Germline lookup yields CDR1 SGHRS and CDR2 YFSETQ. The CDR3 spans 15 residues. The CDR3 bases are TGCGCCAGCAGGCTGGGTGGCAGAGGGCAAGAGACCCAGTACTTC. It codes for CASRLGGRGQETQYF.

The chain is built from TRBV4-2 and TRBJ1-2; TRBD1 matches at 10 bases. The CDR3 sequence is 16 residues long. Germline V gene sequence: CDR1 LGHNA, CDR2 YNFKEQ. V lost 2 bases to trimming and J lost 5 bases; unmatched junction nucleotides: 8. CDR3 protein: CASSQLGTGVNYGYTF. CDR3 DNA sequence: TGTGCCAGCAGCCAATTAGGGACAGGGGTTAATTATGGCTACACCTTC.

The chain joins TRBV18 to TRBJ2-5, with D perhaps matching TRBD1 (6 bases). Trimming took off 0 bases at V and 2 bases at J, with 16 bases between the two ends. The CDR3 is 17 residues long. Germline V gene sequence: CDR1 KGHSH, CDR2 LQKENI. CDR3 DNA: TGTGCCAGCTCACCACCTTTCGAAGGGGGACCACAAGAGACCCAGTACTTC. It is translated as CASSPPFEGGPQETQYF.

The CDR3 here is CASSLGQQNEKLFF. The CDR3, as DNA: TGCGCCAGCAGCCTGGGACAGCAGAATGAAAAACTGTTTTTT. The V and J genes are TRBV5-1 and TRBJ1-4; 7 bases match TRBD1. CDR1 SGHRS and CDR2 YFSETQ come from the germline V gene. The ends lost 4 bases at V and 5 bases at J; junction bases unmatched: 5. The CDR3 runs 14 residues.

This clone was seen more than once but under ten times. The chain carries TRBV10-1 and TRBJ1-1; the match to TRBD1 covers 8 bases. V gave up 6 bases and J gave up 3 bases; unmatched junction bases: 3. The CDR3 has 13 amino acids. CDR1 and CDR2 from the germline V gene are WNHNN and SYGVQD (reference sequence). CDR3 protein: CASREQGDTEAFF. The CDR3 DNA reads as TGCGCCAGCAGAGAACAGGGGGACACTGAAGCTTTCTTT.

The chain carries TRBV6-2 or TRBV6-3 and TRBJ1-1; no clear D. V lost 0 bases to trimming and J lost 6 bases, with 11 bases between them. The CDR3 covers 14 residues. Per the germline V gene, CDR1 is MNHEY and CDR2 is SVGEGT. CDR3 region: CASSYSRKRAEAFF. The CDR3 DNA reads TGTGCCAGCAGTTACTCGCGAAAGAGGGCTGAAGCTTTCTTT.

The gene calls are TRBV7-2 and TRBJ2-5; tentatively, D is TRBD1 (5 bases). V was shortened by 2 bases and J by 4 bases, with 23 bases between the two germline ends. Germline assignment: CDR1 SGHTA and CDR2 FQGNSA. The CDR3 spans 18 residues. This CDR3 reads CASSLTSSRFRGVETQYF. The CDR3 nucleotides read TGTGCCAGCAGCTTAACCTCCAGCCGGTTTAGGGGTGTAGAGACCCAGTACTTC.

This rearrangement joins TRBV6-5 to TRBJ1-1; 7 positions agree with TRBD1. The trim removed 6 bases at V and 3 bases at J, leaving 4 bases unmatched. This CDR3 comprises 13 residues. Germline V gene data show CDR1 as MNHEY and CDR2 as SVGAGI. CDR3 sequence: CASSMTGYTEAFF. In DNA, the CDR3 is TGTGCCAGCAGCATGACAGGGTACACTGAAGCTTTCTTT.

The rearrangement joins TRBV30 to TRBJ1-5; possibly TRBD1 for D (6 bases). CDR1 GTSNPN and CDR2 SVGIG come from the germline V gene (reference sequence). The CDR3 totals 16 residues. The V end was cut by 2 bases, the J end by 3 bases, with 17 bases between. Written as DNA, the CDR3 is TGTGCCTGGAGTACAACAGGGAGGGCATACAATCAGCCCCAGCATTTT. It encodes CAWSTTGRAYNQPQHF.

The genes are TRBV9 and TRBJ2-3; D perhaps matches TRBD2 (7 bases). CDR1 is SGDLS and CDR2 is YYNGEE in the germline V gene. The length of the CDR3 is 17 residues. Trimming took 0 bases from V and 4 from J, leaving 18 bases between them. The CDR3 DNA reads TGTGCCAGCAGCGTAGTTGGTACGGGGGGCGGGTCAGATACGCAGTATTTT. Protein sequence: CASSVVGTGGGSDTQYF.

V is TRBV7-9 and J is TRBJ2-2, with 10 bases matching TRBD1. The CDR3 runs 17 residues. Germline trimming cut 2 bases from V and 5 bases from J; bases unmatched to any gene: 8. Per the germline V gene, CDR1 is SEHNR and CDR2 is FQNEAQ (reference sequence). The CDR3 protein is CASSLRRDRGRTGELFF. DNA for the CDR3: TGTGCCAGCAGCTTAAGGAGGGACAGGGGAAGGACCGGGGAGCTGTTTTTT.

This clone was seen only once. The chain carries TRBV7-9 and TRBJ1-1; no clear D. In germline, CDR1 is SEHNR, CDR2 FQNEAQ (reference sequence). Trimming cost V 4 bases and J 3 bases, with 12 bases left between them. This CDR3 spans 14 amino acids. The CDR3 sequence is CASSSSLGDTEAFF. CDR3 bases: TGTGCCAGCAGCTCCTCCCTGGGAGACACTGAAGCTTTCTTT.

J is TRBJ2-2 and V is TRBV5-4, with 12 nucleotides matching TRBD2. J was trimmed by 6 bases and V by 4 bases; bases with no gene match: 7. This CDR3 is built from 16 residues. Looked up from germline, CDR1 is SGHNT and CDR2 is YYREEE (reference sequence). CDR3 sequence: CASSPGLAGQAGELFF. The CDR3 region has the DNA TGTGCCAGCAGCCCCGGACTAGCGGGGCAAGCCGGGGAGCTGTTTTTT.

The chain joins TRBV11-3 to TRBJ2-2; D possibly corresponds to TRBD2 (5 bases). This CDR3 spans 16 amino acids. Germline V gene data show CDR1 as SGHNT and CDR2 as YENEEA. The V end lost 1 base, the J end lost 2 bases, and 11 bases lay between the germline ends. The CDR3 region is CASSLVRTSNTGELFF. The CDR3 nucleotides read TGTGCCAGCAGCTTAGTAAGGACTTCAAACACCGGGGAGCTGTTTTTT.

The V gene is TRBV20-1, the J gene TRBJ1-1; D call uncertain. The CDR3 length is 11 residues. Trimming pared 6 bases from V and 1 base from J, leaving 6 bases between. Germline V CDR1 and CDR2: DFQATT, SNEGSKA (reference sequence). The CDR3 spells CSATPNTEAFF. Here the CDR3 DNA reads TGCAGTGCGACACCGAACACTGAAGCTTTCTTT.

The chain is built from TRBV6-5 and TRBJ1-4; D perhaps matches TRBD1 (6 bases). The CDR3 is 14 residues long. Germline V lookup: CDR1 MNHEY, CDR2 SVGAGI. The V end was cut by 6 bases, the J end by 6 bases, with 14 bases between. CDR3 nucleotides: TGTGCCAGCAGGAGGACAGTCTTTTATGAAAAACTGTTTTTT. Protein: CASRRTVFYEKLFF.